The 12 T cell receptor beta chains reported below all come from one sample, sequenced in a study of T cell repertoires in cytomegalovirus infection. Each CDR3 protein gets one entry after TCRdb re-called the reads with MiXCR. The sample contains around 900,000 distinct CDR3 sequences, roughly 30% of which appear only once. These receptors are not linked to any known antigen. Sample: cultured CD8+ T cells from PBMCs, taken from culture after CMV antigen stimulation. Receptors were obtained from a human donor in good health (CMV status not recorded). Some clones in this sample may be carry-over from other donors' samples.

At least ten counts were recorded for this clonotype. The chain joins TRBV7-9 to TRBJ2-7, with TRBD1 identical over 7 bases. V shed 4 bases, J shed 6 bases, and the junction held 6 bases outside the gene matches. CDR1 and CDR2 from the germline V gene are SEHNR and FQNEAQ (reference sequence). The CDR3 runs to 13 residues. CDR3 in DNA: TGTGCCAGCAGCTGGGGACAGAATGGCGAGCAGTACTTC. Translation: CASSWGQNGEQYF.

This clonotype was observed a few times. The chain joins TRBV6-6 to TRBJ2-5; the match to TRBD1 covers 8 bases. Germline-derived CDR1 and CDR2 are MNHNY and SVGAGI (reference sequence). The CDR3 is 13 residues long. The V segment lost 7 bases and the J segment 3 bases; nucleotides outside the gene matches: 4. The CDR3 region has the DNA TGTGCCAGCAATGGACAGGGTAAAGAGACCCAGTACTTC. Its translation is CASNGQGKETQYF.

This clonotype was recorded a few times. The rearrangement links TRBV5-4 to TRBJ2-2; 9 bases match TRBD1. The CDR3 loop spans 16 amino acids. Per germline, CDR1 SGHNT and CDR2 YYREEE (reference sequence). V lost 5 bases, J lost 5 bases, and 10 bases stayed unmatched. The CDR3 coding sequence is TGTGCCAGCAGTTCGGGACAGGGTAGCGTAACCGGGGAGCTGTTTTTT. Protein: CASSSGQGSVTGELFF.

This clonotype was seen once. The V and J genes are TRBV27 and TRBJ2-1; 11 bases match TRBD2. J gave up 3 bases and V 2 bases, and 9 bases lay outside the gene matches. The CDR3 has 18 amino acids. From germline, CDR1 is MNHEY and CDR2 SMNVEV (reference sequence). The CDR3 region has the DNA TGTGCCAGCAGTTTAATCCCTGGGACTAGCGGTCTCTACAATGAGCAGTTCTTC. Amino acids: CASSLIPGTSGLYNEQFF.

The chain couples TRBV13 to TRBJ2-5, with TRBD2 as a possible D gene (6 bases). Germline V CDR1 and CDR2: PRHDT, FYEKMQ (reference sequence). V was trimmed by 3 bases and J by 1 base, leaving 18 bases between them. CDR3 length: 17 amino acids. The CDR3 DNA is TGTGCCAGCAGCTTCCACGGTGCGGGAACGCCCCAAGAGACCCAGTACTTC. Translating it yields CASSFHGAGTPQETQYF.

This clonotype was counted only a few times. This sequence joins TRBV7-2 and TRBJ2-3; 9 positions match TRBD2. The CDR3 extends over 17 amino acids. J gave up 1 base and V 6 bases, and 11 bases lay outside the gene matches. Germline-derived CDR1 and CDR2 are SGHTA and FQGNSA. CDR3 protein: CASSSRLAGDRTDTQYF. The CDR3 DNA follows: TGTGCCAGCAGTTCCAGATTAGCGGGGGACCGCACAGATACGCAGTATTTT.

The chain carries TRBV20-1 and TRBJ2-7; 7 nucleotides line up with TRBD1. Germline V CDR1 and CDR2: DFQATT, SNEGSKA (reference sequence). V dropped 3 bases and J dropped 7; count of bases not matched to a gene: 9. This CDR3 has 13 residues. The CDR3 nucleotides read TGCAGTGCTAGGGGACAGACCCTCTGGGAGCAGTACTTC. Protein: CSARGQTLWEQYF.

V gene TRBV14 combines with J gene TRBJ1-1; the D gene is possibly TRBD1 (6 bases). Germline V lookup: CDR1 SGHDN, CDR2 FVKESK. V shed 6 bases and J shed 4 bases, with 18 bases lying between them. This CDR3 comprises 15 residues. The CDR3 DNA reads TGTGCCAGCAGTCCCACAGGGTTGGGGATCACTGAAGCTTTCTTT. It is translated as CASSPTGLGITEAFF.

The V call is TRBV7-8, the J call TRBJ2-5; either TRBD1 or TRBD2 may fit D (5 bases each). The germline gives CDR1 SGHVS, CDR2 FQNEAQ. This CDR3 region has 15 residues. V was clipped by 5 bases and J by 2 bases, with 15 bases between them. CDR3 sequence: CASSPGRGGQETQYF. For the CDR3, the DNA is TGTGCCAGCAGCCCAGGACGGGGCGGACAAGAGACCCAGTACTTC. The variable domain in full, with the rest retrieved from reference TRBV7-8 and TRBJ2-5, is GAGVSQSPRYKVAKRGQDVALRCDPISGHVSLFWYQQALGQGPEFLTYFQNEAQLDKSGLPSDRFFAERPEGSVSTLKIQRTQQEDSAVYLCASSPGRGGQETQYFGPGTRLLVL.

This clonotype was detected a few times. The chain is built from TRBV12-3 or TRBV12-4 and TRBJ2-2; D possibly corresponds to TRBD2 (6 bases). Trimming pared 2 bases from V and 6 bases from J, leaving 10 bases between. CDR3 size: 14 residues. Here the CDR3 DNA reads TGTGCCAGCAGTTTAATGGGGGGTCCCGGGGAGCTGTTTTTT. This encodes CASSLMGGPGELFF.

This clonotype was seen ten or more times. This chain joins TRBV7-2 and TRBJ2-7; D might be TRBD1 or TRBD2, each matching 5 bases. The CDR3 has 14 amino acids. V was trimmed by 1 base and J by 3 bases, leaving 10 bases between them. Germline CDR1 and CDR2: SGHTA and FQGNSA. CDR3 DNA sequence: TGTGCCAGCAGCTTAGTACGGGACCACTACGAGCAGTACGTC. This encodes CASSLVRDHYEQYV.

The V gene is TRBV4-1, the J gene TRBJ2-6, with D perhaps TRBD1 or TRBD2 (5 bases each). The length of the CDR3 is 15 residues. Trimming took off 6 bases at V and 0 bases at J, with 9 bases between the two ends. Germline V gene lookup returns CDR1 MGHRA and CDR2 YSYEKL. CDR3 sequence (DNA): TGCGCCAGCAGTTGGGACGGCTCTGGGGCCAACGTCCTGACTTTC. It specifies CASSWDGSGANVLTF.